This paragraph reports one T cell receptor (beta chain). The antigen remains undetermined. Trimming cost V 0 bases and J 4 bases; bases outside gene matches: 6. Germline lookup yields CDR1 MNHNS and CDR2 SASEGT. This CDR3 comprises 16 residues. The data are from a study of cytomegalovirus exposure and HLA in healthy donors. Study conclusions and caveats: In a later analysis, a missense DCLRE1C variant was linked to TCR beta V- and J-gene trimming. Some V segments, including TRBV6-2 and TRBV6-3, were excluded as indistinguishable.

Nominally healthy donors were sampled, though unrecorded immune exposures were likely. In the PCR, 60 Vbeta and 13 Jbeta primers were used. Sequenced by immunoSEQ multiplex PCR; TCRdb stores in-frame clones only, minus some. The sample holds around 20,000 clones, less than 85% seen once. The TCR was taken from a human donor in good health. Material for sequencing was PBMCs. The chain recombines TRBV6-1 with TRBJ2-3; 8 nucleotides match TRBD2. In nucleotides, the CDR3 is TGTGCCAGCAGTGAAGCGCGAAGCGGGAGATCAGATACGCAGTATTTT. This translates into CASSEARSGRSDTQYF.